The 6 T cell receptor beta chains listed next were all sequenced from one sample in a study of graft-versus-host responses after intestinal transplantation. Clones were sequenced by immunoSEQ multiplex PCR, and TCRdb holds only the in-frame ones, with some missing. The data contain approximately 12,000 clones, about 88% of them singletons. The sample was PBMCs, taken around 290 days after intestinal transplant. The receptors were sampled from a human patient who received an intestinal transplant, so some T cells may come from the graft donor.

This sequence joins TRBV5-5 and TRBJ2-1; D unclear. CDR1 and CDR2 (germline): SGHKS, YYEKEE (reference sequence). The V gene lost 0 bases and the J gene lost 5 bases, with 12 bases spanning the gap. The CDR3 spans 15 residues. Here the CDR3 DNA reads TGTGCCAGCAGCTTGGAGTCTCCCGAAGACAATGAGCAGTTCTTC. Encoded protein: CASSLESPEDNEQFF.

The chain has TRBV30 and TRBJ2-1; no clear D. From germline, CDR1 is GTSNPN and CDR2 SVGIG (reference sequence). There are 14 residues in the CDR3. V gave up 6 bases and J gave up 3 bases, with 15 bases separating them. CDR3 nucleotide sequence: TGTGCCTGCGTCGGCCTGGCCAACTACAATGAGCAGTTCTTC. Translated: CACVGLANYNEQFF.

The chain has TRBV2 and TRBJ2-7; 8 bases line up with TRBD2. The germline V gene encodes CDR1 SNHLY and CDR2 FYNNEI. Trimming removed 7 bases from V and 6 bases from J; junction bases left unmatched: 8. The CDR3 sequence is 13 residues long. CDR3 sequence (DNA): TGTGCCAGCAACAAAGCGGGAGAGGGCGAGCAGTACTTC. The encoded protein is CASNKAGEGEQYF.

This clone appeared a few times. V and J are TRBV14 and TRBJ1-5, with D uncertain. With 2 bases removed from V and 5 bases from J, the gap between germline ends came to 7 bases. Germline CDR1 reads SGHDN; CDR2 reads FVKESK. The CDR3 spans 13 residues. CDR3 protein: CASSQFLDQPQHF. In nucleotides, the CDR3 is TGTGCCAGCAGCCAATTCCTGGATCAGCCCCAGCATTTT.

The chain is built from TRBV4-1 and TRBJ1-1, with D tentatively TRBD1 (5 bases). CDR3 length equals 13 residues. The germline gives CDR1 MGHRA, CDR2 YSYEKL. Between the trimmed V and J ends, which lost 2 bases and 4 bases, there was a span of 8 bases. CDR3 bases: TGCGCCAGCAGCCAACAGGGATTCACTGAAGCTTTCTTT. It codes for CASSQQGFTEAFF.

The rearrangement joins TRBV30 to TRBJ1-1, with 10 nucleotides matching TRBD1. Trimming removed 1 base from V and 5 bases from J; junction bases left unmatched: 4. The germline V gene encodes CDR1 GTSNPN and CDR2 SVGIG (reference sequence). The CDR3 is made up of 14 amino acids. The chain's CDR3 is CAWSDSGQGTEAFF. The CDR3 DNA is TGTGCCTGGAGTGACTCGGGACAGGGGACTGAAGCTTTCTTT. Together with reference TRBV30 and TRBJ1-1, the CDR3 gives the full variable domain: SQTIHQWPATLVQPVGSPLSLECTVEGTSNPNLYWYRQAAGRGLQLLFYSVGIGQISSEVPQNLSASRPQDRQFILSSKKLLLSDSGFYLCAWSDSGQGTEAFFGQGTRLTVV.